The rows below give T cell receptor beta chains drawn from one sample of a study of early T cells in non-severe SARS-CoV-2 infection. TCRdb passed the 5' RACE reads through MiXCR, listing each CDR3 protein once. This sample has about 15,000 distinct CDR3 sequences, with more than 5.5% found just once. The starting material was whole blood, obtained at baseline. The receptors were sampled from an adult who was a healthcare worker with PCR-confirmed SARS-CoV-2 infection or an uninfected control (not recorded which). The CDR3 runs from the conserved cysteine through the conserved F or W. The order of the fields is D gene, clone size, V gene, J gene, CDR3 DNA, CDR3 protein. The D gene is left open where the match is weak. Expanded clones are given a class, and other clones once, few, many or no size at all.

NA	medium-sized	TRBV20-1	TRBJ2-7	TGCAGTGCTCCCCGGGACGAGCAGTACTTC	CSAPRDEQYF
NA	many	TRBV3-1	TRBJ2-1	TGTGCCAGCAGCTCCCCCTTGGCCGGAGAGCAGTTCTTC	CASSSPLAGEQFF
NA	medium-sized	TRBV7-6	TRBJ2-5	TGTGCCAGCAGCTTTATAACCGGGGAGACCCAGTACTTC	CASSFITGETQYF
NA	medium-sized	TRBV4-1	TRBJ2-2	TGCGCCAGCAGCCAAGGATATAACACCGGGGAGCTGTTTTTT	CASSQGYNTGELFF
TRBD1	many	TRBV7-2	TRBJ1-4	TGTGCCAGCAGCCGATCGGACAGGGTGGGGGAAAAACTGTTTTTT	CASSRSDRVGEKLFF
NA	medium-sized	TRBV25-1	TRBJ2-7	TGTGCCAGCACGACCCACGCCGGGTCTATTGACGAGCAGTACTTC	CASTTHAGSIDEQYF
NA	many	TRBV9	TRBJ1-6	TGTGCCAGCCGGGGGGATAACAATTCACCCCTCCACTTT	CASRGDNNSPLHF
NA	many	TRBV7-6	TRBJ2-5	TGTGCCAGCAGCTTAGCTGGGGGGACACTCGGAGAGACCCAGTACTTC	CASSLAGGTLGETQYF
NA	NA	TRBV5-4	TRBJ1-2	TGTGCCAGCAGCGGTTGGACCGGGCCTGGCTACACCTTC	CASSGWTGPGYTF
NA	medium-sized	TRBV4-3	TRBJ2-7	TGCGCCAGCAGCCGCCAAAAGGGCAGGGGCTTCTACGAGCAGTACTTC	CASSRQKGRGFYEQYF
NA	many	TRBV12-3/TRBV12-4	TRBJ2-1	TGTGCCAGCACCCCGGGACACACGAACAATGAGCAGTTCTTC	CASTPGHTNNEQFF
TRBD1	NA	TRBV2	TRBJ2-7	TGTGCCAGCAGTGGGGGACAGGGCCACGAGCAGTACTTC	CASSGGQGHEQYF
TRBD1	many	TRBV5-5	TRBJ1-1	TGTGCCAGCAGCAAACGACAGGGTGGGACTGAAGCTTTCTTT	CASSKRQGGTEAFF
TRBD1	many	TRBV4-2	TRBJ2-1	TGTGCCAGCAGCCAAGATGGGCAGGGGGCTTACAATGAGCAGTTCTTC	CASSQDGQGAYNEQFF
TRBD2	many	TRBV11-3	TRBJ2-5	TGTGCCAGCAGCTTAGGAGTTAGCGGGGGGCCAGAGACCCAGTACTTC	CASSLGVSGGPETQYF
TRBD1	NA	TRBV7-2	TRBJ2-7	TGTGCCAGCAGCTTCCAGGGGACAGGCTACGAGCAGTACTTC	CASSFQGTGYEQYF
TRBD2	many	TRBV20-1	TRBJ2-3	TGCAGTGCCCTAGGACTAGCGGGGGACACAGATACGCAGTATTTT	CSALGLAGDTDTQYF
TRBD1	many	TRBV6-5	TRBJ1-6	TGTGCCAGCAGCTTTGGGACAGTTGGATCCCTCCACTTT	CASSFGTVGSLHF
NA	many	TRBV6-1	TRBJ1-1	TGTGCCAGCAGTGAGAGACAGCGAGATGAAGCTTTCTTT	CASSERQRDEAFF
TRBD1	many	TRBV9	TRBJ1-3	TGTGCCAGCAGCCCTCACGACAGGGGGCGTGGAAACACCATATATTTT	CASSPHDRGRGNTIYF
NA	many	TRBV7-7	TRBJ1-1	TGTGCCAGCAGCTTAGCGGAGTTCACTGAAGCTTTCTTT	CASSLAEFTEAFF
NA	many	TRBV5-1	TRBJ1-1	TGCGCCAGCAGTTGGGCAGAACGAGCTGAAGCTTTCTTT	CASSWAERAEAFF
NA	few	TRBV7-9	TRBJ2-1	TGTGCCAGCAGTTTCGCTGACCGATCTCTGTTCTTC	CASSFADRSLFF
NA	many	TRBV7-9	TRBJ1-5	TGTGCCAGCAGCTTAGGAGGGGACAATCAGCCCCAGCATTTT	CASSLGGDNQPQHF
NA	many	TRBV6-1	TRBJ2-7	TGTGCCAGCAGTGAAGAGATAACCTCTTTCTACGAGCAGTACTTC	CASSEEITSFYEQYF
NA	many	TRBV12-3/TRBV12-4	TRBJ1-5	TGTGCCAGCAGTGTTACAGGGTCCCAGCCCCAGCATTTT	CASSVTGSQPQHF
NA	many	TRBV20-1	TRBJ2-2	TGCAGTGCTAGATATGGGAGAGGGACCGGGGAGCTGTTTTTT	CSARYGRGTGELFF
NA	many	TRBV6-5	TRBJ1-1	TGTGCCAGCACGCTATTGGGGGGAGACACTGAAGCTTTCTTT	CASTLLGGDTEAFF
TRBD2	NA	TRBV6-1	TRBJ2-4	TGTGCCAGCAGTGGGCCGGGACTAGGAGGGAACATTCAGTACTTC	CASSGPGLGGNIQYF